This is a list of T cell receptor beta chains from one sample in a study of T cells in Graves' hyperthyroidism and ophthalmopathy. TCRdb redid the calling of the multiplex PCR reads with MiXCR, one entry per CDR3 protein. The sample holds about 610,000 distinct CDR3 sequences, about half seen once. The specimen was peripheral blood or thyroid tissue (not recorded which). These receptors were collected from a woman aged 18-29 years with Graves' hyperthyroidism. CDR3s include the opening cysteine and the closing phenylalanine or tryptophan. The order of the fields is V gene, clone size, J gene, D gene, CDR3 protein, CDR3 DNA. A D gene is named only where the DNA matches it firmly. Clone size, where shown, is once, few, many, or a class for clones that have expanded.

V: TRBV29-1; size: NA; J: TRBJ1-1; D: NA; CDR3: CSQAGSTEAFF; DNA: TGCAGCCAGGCCGGGAGCACTGAAGCTTTCTTT
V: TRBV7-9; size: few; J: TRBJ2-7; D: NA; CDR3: CASSLQSYEQYF; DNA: TGTGCCAGCAGCTTACAATCCTACGAGCAGTACTTC
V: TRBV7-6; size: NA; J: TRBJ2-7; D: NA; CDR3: CASSPARDNEQYF; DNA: TGTGCCAGCTCACCAGCCAGGGACAACGAGCAGTACTTC
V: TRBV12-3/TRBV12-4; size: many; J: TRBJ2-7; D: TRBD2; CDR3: CASSLIAGGPYEQYF; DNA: TGTGCCAGCAGCTTAATAGCGGGAGGGCCCTACGAGCAGTACTTC
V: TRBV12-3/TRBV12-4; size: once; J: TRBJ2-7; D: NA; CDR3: CASSADSQLYEQYF; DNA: TGTGCCAGCAGTGCTGACAGTCAGCTGTACGAGCAGTACTTC
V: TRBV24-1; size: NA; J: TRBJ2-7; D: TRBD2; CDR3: CATSDSSGELYF; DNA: TGTGCCACCAGTGATTCGAGCGGGGAGCTGTACTTC
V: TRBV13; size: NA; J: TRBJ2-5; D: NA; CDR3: CASSPQGYQETQYF; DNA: TGTGCCAGCAGCCCTCAGGGATACCAAGAGACCCAGTACTTC
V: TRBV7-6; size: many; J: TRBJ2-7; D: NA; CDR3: CASSLSDGERKYF; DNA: TGTGCCAGCAGCTTATCAGATGGGGAGCGTAAGTACTTC
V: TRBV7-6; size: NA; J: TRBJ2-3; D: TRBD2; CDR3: CASSSGRLAGADTQYF; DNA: TGTGCCAGCAGCTCTGGGCGGCTAGCGGGAGCTGATACGCAGTATTTT
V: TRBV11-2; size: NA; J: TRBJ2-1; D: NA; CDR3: CASSFYGARSYNEQFF; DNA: TGTGCCAGCAGTTTTTACGGGGCCCGCTCCTACAATGAGCAGTTCTTC
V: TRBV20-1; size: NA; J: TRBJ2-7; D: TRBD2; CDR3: CSARDTGGPVYEQYF; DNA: TGCAGTGCTAGAGATACGGGAGGGCCGGTCTACGAGCAGTACTTC
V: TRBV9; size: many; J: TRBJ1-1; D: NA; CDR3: CASSPSLPLMNTEAFF; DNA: TGTGCCAGCAGCCCTAGTCTCCCGCTGATGAACACTGAAGCTTTCTTT